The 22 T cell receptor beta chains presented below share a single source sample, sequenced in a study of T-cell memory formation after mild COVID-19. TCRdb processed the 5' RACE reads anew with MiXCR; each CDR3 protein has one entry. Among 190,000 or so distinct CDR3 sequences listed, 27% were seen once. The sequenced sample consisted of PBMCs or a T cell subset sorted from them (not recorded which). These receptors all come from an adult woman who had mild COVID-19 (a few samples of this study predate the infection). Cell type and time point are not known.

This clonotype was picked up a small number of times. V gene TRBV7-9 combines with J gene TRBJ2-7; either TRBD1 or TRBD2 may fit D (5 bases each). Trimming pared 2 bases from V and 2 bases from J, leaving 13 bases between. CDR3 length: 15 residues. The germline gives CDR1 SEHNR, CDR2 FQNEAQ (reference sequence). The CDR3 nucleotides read TGTGCCAGCAGCTTACTCGGGACGGAGACCTACGAGCAGTACTTC. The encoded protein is CASSLLGTETYEQYF.

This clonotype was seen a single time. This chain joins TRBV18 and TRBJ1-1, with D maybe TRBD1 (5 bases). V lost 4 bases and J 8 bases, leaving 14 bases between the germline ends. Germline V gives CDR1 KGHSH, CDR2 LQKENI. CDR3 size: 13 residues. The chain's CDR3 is CASSLSQTVEAFF. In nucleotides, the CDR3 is TGTGCCAGCTCACTGAGCCAGACAGTCGAAGCTTTCTTT.

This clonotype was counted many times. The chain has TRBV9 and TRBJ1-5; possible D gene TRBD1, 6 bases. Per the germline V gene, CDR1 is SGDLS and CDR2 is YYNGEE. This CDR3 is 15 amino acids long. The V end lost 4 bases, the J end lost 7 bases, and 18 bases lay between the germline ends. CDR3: CASSKGVGLGQPQHF. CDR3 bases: TGTGCCAGCAGCAAGGGGGTGGGACTGGGGCAGCCCCAGCATTTT.

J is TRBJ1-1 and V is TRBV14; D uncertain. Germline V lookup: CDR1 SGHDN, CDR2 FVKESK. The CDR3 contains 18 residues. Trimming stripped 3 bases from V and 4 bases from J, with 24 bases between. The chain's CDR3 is CASSQNKLALVRPTEAFF. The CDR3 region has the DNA TGTGCCAGCAGCCAGAATAAGCTAGCCCTCGTGAGGCCCACTGAAGCTTTCTTT. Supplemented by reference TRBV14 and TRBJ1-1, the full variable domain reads EAGVTQFPSHSVIEKGQTVTLRCDPISGHDNLYWYRRVMGKEIKFLLHFVKESKQDESGMPNNRFLAERTGGTYSTLKVQPAELEDSGVYFCASSQNKLALVRPTEAFFGQGTRLTVV.

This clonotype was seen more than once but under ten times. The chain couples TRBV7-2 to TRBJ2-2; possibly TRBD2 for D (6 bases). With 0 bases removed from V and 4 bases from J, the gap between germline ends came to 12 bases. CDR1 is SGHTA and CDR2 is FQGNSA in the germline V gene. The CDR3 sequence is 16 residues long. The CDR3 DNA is TGTGCCAGCAGCTTAGCGGGTAGCGGTGGCACCGGGGAGCTGTTTTTT. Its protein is CASSLAGSGGTGELFF.

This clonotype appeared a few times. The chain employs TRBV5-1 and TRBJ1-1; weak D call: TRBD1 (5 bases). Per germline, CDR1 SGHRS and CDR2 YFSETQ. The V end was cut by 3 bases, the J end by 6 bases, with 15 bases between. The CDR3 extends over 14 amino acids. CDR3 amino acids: CASSSGGTRAEAFF. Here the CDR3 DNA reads TGCGCCAGCAGCTCGGGAGGGACCCGGGCTGAAGCTTTCTTT.

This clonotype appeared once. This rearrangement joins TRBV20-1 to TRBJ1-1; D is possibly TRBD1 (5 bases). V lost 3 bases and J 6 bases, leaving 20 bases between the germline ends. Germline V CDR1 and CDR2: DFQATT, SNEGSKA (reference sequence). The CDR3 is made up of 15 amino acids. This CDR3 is CSASHSGTLGSEAFF. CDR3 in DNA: TGCAGTGCTAGCCACTCCGGGACCCTCGGGTCTGAAGCTTTCTTT.

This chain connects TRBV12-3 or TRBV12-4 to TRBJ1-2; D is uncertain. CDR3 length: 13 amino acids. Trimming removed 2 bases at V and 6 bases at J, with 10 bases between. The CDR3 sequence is CASSLTGSNGYTF. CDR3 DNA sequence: TGTGCCAGCAGTTTAACGGGGTCAAATGGCTACACCTTC.

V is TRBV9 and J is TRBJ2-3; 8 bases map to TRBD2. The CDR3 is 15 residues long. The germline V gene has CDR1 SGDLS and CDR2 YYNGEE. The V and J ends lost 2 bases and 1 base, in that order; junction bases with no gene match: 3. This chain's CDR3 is CASSVRGGRTDTQYF. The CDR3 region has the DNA TGTGCCAGCAGCGTGCGCGGGGGGCGCACAGATACGCAGTATTTT.

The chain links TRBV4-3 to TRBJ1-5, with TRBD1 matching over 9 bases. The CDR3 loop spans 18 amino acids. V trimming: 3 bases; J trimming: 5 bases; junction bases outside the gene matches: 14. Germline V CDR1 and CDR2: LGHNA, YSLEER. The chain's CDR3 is CASSQAEQGAQIDQPQHF. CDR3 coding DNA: TGCGCCAGCAGCCAGGCTGAACAGGGGGCGCAAATCGATCAGCCCCAGCATTTT.

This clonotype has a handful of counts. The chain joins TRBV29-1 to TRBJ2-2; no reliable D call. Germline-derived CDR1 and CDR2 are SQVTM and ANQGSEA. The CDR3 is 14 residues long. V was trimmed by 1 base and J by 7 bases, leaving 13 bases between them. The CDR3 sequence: CSVEVGPRGGELFF. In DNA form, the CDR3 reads TGCAGCGTTGAAGTGGGCCCGCGCGGCGGGGAGCTGTTTTTT.

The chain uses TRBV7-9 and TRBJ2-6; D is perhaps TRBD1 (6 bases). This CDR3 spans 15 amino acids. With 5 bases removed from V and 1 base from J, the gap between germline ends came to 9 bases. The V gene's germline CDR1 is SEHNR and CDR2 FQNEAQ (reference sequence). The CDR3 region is CASSQGTSGANVLTF. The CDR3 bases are TGTGCCAGCAGCCAAGGGACATCTGGGGCCAACGTCCTGACTTTC.

In DNA form, the CDR3 reads TGTGCCAGCTCACCACCGTCGAAGCAGGGGACGGGGGGCTACACCTTC. Its protein is CASSPPSKQGTGGYTF. The chain combines TRBV18 with TRBJ1-2; possibly TRBD1 for D (6 bases). Trimming removed 0 bases at V and 8 bases at J, with 19 bases between. The germline CDR1 and CDR2 sequences are KGHSH and LQKENI. The CDR3 is made up of 16 amino acids. The full variable domain, in which reference TRBV18 and TRBJ1-2 provide the parts outside the CDR3, is NAGVMQNPRHLVRRRGQEARLRCSPMKGHSHVYWYRQLPEEGLKFMVYLQKENIIDESGMPKERFSAEFPKEGPSILRIQQVVRGDSAAYFCASSPPSKQGTGGYTFGSGTRLTVV.

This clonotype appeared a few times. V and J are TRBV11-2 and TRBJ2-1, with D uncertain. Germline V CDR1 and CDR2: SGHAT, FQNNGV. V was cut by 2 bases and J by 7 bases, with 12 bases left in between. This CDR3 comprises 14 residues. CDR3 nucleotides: TGTGCCAGCAGCTTATCCTGGGGTGGAAATGAGCAGTTCTTC. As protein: CASSLSWGGNEQFF.

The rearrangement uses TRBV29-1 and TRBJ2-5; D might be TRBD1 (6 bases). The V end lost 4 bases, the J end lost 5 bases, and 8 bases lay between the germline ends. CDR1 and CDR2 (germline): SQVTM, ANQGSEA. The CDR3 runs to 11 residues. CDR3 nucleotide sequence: TGCAGCGTTGCAGGGGCGGAGACCCAGTACTTC. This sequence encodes CSVAGAETQYF.

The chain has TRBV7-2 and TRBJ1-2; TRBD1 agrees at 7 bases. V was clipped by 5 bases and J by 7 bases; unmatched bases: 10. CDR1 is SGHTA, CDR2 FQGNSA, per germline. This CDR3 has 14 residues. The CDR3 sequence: CASSPRGQQRGYTF. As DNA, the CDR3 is TGTGCCAGCAGCCCTAGGGGACAGCAGCGTGGCTACACCTTC.

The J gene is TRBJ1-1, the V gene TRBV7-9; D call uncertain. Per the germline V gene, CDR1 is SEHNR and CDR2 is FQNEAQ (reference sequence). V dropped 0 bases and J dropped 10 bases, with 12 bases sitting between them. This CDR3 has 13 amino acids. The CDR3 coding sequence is TGTGCCAGCAGCTTAGCGAGAGGGAGTGGAGCTTTCTTT. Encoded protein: CASSLARGSGAFF.

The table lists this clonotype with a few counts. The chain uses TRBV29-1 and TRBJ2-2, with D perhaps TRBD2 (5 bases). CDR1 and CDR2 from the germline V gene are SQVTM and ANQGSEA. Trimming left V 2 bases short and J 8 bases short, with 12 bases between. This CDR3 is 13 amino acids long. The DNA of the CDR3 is TGCAGCGTTGAATCGGCTAGCAGGGGGGAGCTGTTTTTT. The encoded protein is CSVESASRGELFF.

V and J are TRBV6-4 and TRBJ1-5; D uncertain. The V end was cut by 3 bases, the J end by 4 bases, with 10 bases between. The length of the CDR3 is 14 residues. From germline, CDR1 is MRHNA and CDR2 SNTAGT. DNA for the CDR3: TGTGCCAGCAGTGAAGAGGGCCTGAATCAGCCCCAGCATTTT. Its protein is CASSEEGLNQPQHF.

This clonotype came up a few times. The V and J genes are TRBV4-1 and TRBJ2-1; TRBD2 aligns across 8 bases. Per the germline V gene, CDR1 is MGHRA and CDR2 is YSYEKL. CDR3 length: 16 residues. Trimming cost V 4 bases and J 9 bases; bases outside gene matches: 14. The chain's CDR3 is CASSPLSVAGFTEQFF. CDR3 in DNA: TGCGCCAGCAGCCCTTTGTCAGTAGCGGGGTTCACTGAGCAGTTCTTC.

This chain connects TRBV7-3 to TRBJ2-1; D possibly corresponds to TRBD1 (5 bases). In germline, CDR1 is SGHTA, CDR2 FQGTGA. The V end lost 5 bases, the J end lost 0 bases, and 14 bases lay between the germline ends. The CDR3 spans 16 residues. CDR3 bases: TGTGCCAGCAGCGTCGACAGTTACAGCTCCTACAATGAGCAGTTCTTC. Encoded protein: CASSVDSYSSYNEQFF.

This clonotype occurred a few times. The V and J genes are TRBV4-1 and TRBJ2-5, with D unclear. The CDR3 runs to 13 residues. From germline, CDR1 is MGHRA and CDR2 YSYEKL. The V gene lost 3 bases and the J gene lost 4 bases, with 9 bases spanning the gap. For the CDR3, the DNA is TGCGCCAGCAGCCAGGGAACGGGAGAGACCCAGTACTTC. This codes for CASSQGTGETQYF.